This TCR beta chain is drawn from a study of neurological immune-mediated disorders. cDNA was made by 5'RACE with 10-nucleotide random UMIs. TCRdb ran MiXCR on the 5' RACE reads and lists one entry per CDR3 protein. The top ten hold approximately 3.6% of the sample, which has about 41,000 distinct CDR3 sequences, about 15% seen once. This clonotype was seen many times. Antigen unknown. Study-level points and caveats: Because no CDR3 amino acid sequences were shared across subjects by expanded clones, private repertoires were suggested in all groups.

The CDR3 loop spans 16 amino acids. V was cut by 1 base and J by 6 bases, with 18 bases left in between. Per germline, CDR1 LGHDT and CDR2 YNNKEL (reference sequence). J is TRBJ1-1 and V is TRBV3-1; TRBD1 might be the D (6 bases). The specimen was CD4+ T cells from blood. The source is a woman in her fifties or sixties with HTLV-1-associated myelopathy (HAM/TSP). CDR3 DNA sequence: TGTGCCAGCAGCCAAGGGTTTGTAAGGGGGGGGGCTGAAGCTTTCTTT. This gives the protein CASSQGFVRGGAEAFF.